This TCR beta chain was sequenced during a study of identifying expanded T cells in peripheral blood. Study-wide results and limits: Clone count variance between approximately two-week samples rose with total template count. Differentially abundant clones: roughly 1.2 between replicates, 16.4 at around 14 days, around 20 at four.

Generated by immunoSEQ multiplex PCR, the TCRdb table keeps only in-frame clones and is missing some. Of approximately 110,000 clones listed, around 88% were seen once; the top ten hold about a sixth. About this clone itself: The antigen is not known.

Collection occurred without any documented infections or immune events in donors. Germline CDR1 SGHDN, CDR2 FVKESK. Trimming stripped 1 base from V and 4 bases from J, with 7 bases between. The CDR3 is 13 residues long. The chain joins TRBV14 to TRBJ1-2; D is unresolved. The origin of this receptor is a person aged 18-69 years in good health. Sequencing was carried out using blood. Here the CDR3 reads CASSQGTSYGYTF. CDR3 in DNA: TGTGCCAGCAGCCAAGGGACTTCCTATGGCTACACCTTC. Using reference TRBV14 and TRBJ1-2 for the parts outside the CDR3, the full variable domain is EAGVTQFPSHSVIEKGQTVTLRCDPISGHDNLYWYRRVMGKEIKFLLHFVKESKQDESGMPNNRFLAERTGGTYSTLKVQPAELEDSGVYFCASSQGTSYGYTFGSGTRLTVV.